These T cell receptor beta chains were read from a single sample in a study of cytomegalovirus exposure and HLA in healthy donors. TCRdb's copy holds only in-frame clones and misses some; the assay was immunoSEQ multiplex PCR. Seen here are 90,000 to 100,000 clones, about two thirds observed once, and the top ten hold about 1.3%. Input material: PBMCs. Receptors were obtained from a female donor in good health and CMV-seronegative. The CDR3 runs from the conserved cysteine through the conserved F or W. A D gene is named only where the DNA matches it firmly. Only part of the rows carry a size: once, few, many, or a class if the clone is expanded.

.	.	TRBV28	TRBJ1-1	TGTGCCAGCAGTTTCGGGGAGAACACTGAAGCTTTCTTT	CASSFGENTEAFF
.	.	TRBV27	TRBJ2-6	TGTGCCAGCAGTCCCTGGAGCAGCGTAACCTCTGGGGCCAACGTCCTGACTTTC	CASSPWSSVTSGANVLTF
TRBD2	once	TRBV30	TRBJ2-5	TGTGCCTGGGACATGGGACTAGCATCGGGGACCCAGTACTTC	CAWDMGLASGTQYF
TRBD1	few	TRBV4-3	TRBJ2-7	TGCGCCAGCAGCCAAGATCTCGGACAGGGGGCAGACGAGCAGTACTTC	CASSQDLGQGADEQYF
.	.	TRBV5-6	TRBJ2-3	TGTGCCAGCAGCCTCAGACTAGAAATAGATACGCAGTATTTT	CASSLRLEIDTQYF
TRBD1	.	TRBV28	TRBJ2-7	TGTGCCAGCATTCAACATCCGGGACAGGATGTCCACGAGCAGTACTTC	CASIQHPGQDVHEQYF
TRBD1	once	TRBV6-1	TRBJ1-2	TGTGCCAGCAGTGGGGGGACAGGGGGAAAGGATGGCTACACCTTC	CASSGGTGGKDGYTF
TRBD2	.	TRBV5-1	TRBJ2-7	TGCGCCAGCAGCCCCGGACTAGCGGGAGGGCTGGCCTACGAGCAGTACTTC	CASSPGLAGGLAYEQYF
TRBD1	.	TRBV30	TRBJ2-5	TGTGCCTGGACACAGGGGGAGACCCAGTACTTC	CAWTQGETQYF
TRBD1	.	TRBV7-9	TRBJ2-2	TGTGCCAGAGACAGGGTCACCGGGGAGCTGTTTTTT	CARDRVTGELFF
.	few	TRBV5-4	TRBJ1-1	TGTGCCAGCAGCTTGGCTCCCATTGGGGCCTACACTGAAGCTTTCTTT	CASSLAPIGAYTEAFF
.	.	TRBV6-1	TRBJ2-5	TGTGCCAGCAGTGAAATGTTCGTCCGAGAGACCCAGTACTTC	CASSEMFVRETQYF
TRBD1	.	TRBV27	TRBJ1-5	TGTGCCAGCAGTTTAGGACAGGGGCCGTGGCCCCAGCATTTT	CASSLGQGPWPQHF
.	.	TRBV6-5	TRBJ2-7	TGTGCCAGCAGTTTAGGGGGTGGGGGAAGCTACGAGCAGTACTTC	CASSLGGGGSYEQYF
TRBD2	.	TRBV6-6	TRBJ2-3	TGTGCCAGCAGCATTAGCGGGAACACAGATACGCAGTATTTT	CASSISGNTDTQYF
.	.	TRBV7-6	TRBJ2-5	TGTGCCAGCAGCAGAATACGGCGGGAGACCCAGTACTTC	CASSRIRRETQYF
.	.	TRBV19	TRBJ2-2	TGTGCCAGTAGTGAGACTAGCACCGGGGAGCTGTTTTTT	CASSETSTGELFF
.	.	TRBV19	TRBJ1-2	TGTGCCAGTAGTTCGACAGTCTATGGCTACACCTTC	CASSSTVYGYTF
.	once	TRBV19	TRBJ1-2	TGTGCCAGTAGAGGGATCACAGGGACGGATGGCTACACCTTC	CASRGITGTDGYTF
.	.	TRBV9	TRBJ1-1	TGTGCCAGCAGCCGAGACAGCGCTATGAACACTGAAGCTTTCTTT	CASSRDSAMNTEAFF
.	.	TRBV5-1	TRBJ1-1	TGCGCCAGCAGCTCCTTACAGGTCACCCGAGGCACTGAAGCTTTCTTT	CASSSLQVTRGTEAFF
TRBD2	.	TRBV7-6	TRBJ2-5	TGTGCCAGCAGCCTTATGGGGAGGGGAGAGACCCAGTACTTC	CASSLMGRGETQYF
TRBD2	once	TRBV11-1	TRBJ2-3	TGTGCCAGCAGCTTGGCGGGGGGACCCACAGATACGCAGTATTTT	CASSLAGGPTDTQYF
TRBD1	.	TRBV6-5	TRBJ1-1	TGTGCCAGCAGGCTGCGACAGGGGAACACTGAAGCTTTCTTT	CASRLRQGNTEAFF
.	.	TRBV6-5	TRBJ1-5	TGTGCCAGCAGTTATTCTCAGGGAGGGAATCAGCCCCAGCATTTT	CASSYSQGGNQPQHF
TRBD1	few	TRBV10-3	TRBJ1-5	TGTGCCATCAGTGGAGAGAGAGGGGGCGCGGGGAGAAGCAATCAGCCCCAGCATTTT	CAISGERGGAGRSNQPQHF
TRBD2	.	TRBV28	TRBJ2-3	TGTGCCAGCAGGCCCCTAGAAGCGGGAGTGGCAGATACGCAGTATTTT	CASRPLEAGVADTQYF
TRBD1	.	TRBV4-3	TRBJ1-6	TGCGCCAGCAGCCAAGAGGGACAGGTCCCTAATTCACCCCTCCACTTT	CASSQEGQVPNSPLHF
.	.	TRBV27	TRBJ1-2	TGTGCCAGCAGTTTACTGCCCCCGGGGGACTATGGCTACACCTTC	CASSLLPPGDYGYTF
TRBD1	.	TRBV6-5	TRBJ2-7	TGTGCCAGCAGCTTACAGGGGGCAACCTACGAGCAGTACTTC	CASSLQGATYEQYF
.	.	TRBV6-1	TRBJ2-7	TGTGCCAGCAGTGATGTATGGGCAATTGACGAGCAGTACTTC	CASSDVWAIDEQYF
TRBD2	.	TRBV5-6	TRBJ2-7	TGTGCCAGCAGCTTCCCCCCGAGCGGGAGGACCTACGAGCAGTACTTC	CASSFPPSGRTYEQYF
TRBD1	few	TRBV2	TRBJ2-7	TGTGCCAGCAGTGAACGTCGACAGGGTCCCCACGAGCAGTACTTC	CASSERRQGPHEQYF
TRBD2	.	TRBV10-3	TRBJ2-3	TGTGCCATCAGTGACCCTAGCGGGGGGGCAGGGGATACGCAGTATTTT	CAISDPSGGAGDTQYF
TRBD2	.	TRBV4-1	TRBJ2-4	TGCGCCAGCAGCCCGGGACTAGCGGGAGGTCGGGCCAAAAACATTCAGTACTTC	CASSPGLAGGRAKNIQYF
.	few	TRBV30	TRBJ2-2	TGTGCCTGGAGAGCCTTTTCGAACACCGGGGAGCTGTTTTTT	CAWRAFSNTGELFF
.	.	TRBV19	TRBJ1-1	TGTGCCAGTAGTATGACAGATCGACGGTTGAACACTGAAGCTTTCTTT	CASSMTDRRLNTEAFF
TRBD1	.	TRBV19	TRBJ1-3	TGTGCCAGTAGTGGGACAGAGAATGGAAACACCATATATTTT	CASSGTENGNTIYF
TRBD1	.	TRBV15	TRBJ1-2	TGTGCCACCAGCAGAGGGAGAGGGGGCGTCGATGGCTACACCTTC	CATSRGRGGVDGYTF
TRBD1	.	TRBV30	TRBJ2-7	TGTGCCTGGAGTGAGGGTAGGGGGCGGTCCTACGAGCAGTACTTC	CAWSEGRGRSYEQYF
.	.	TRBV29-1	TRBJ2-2	TGCAGCGTTGATGGAAGTCGGGAGAACACCGGGGAGCTGTTTTTT	CSVDGSRENTGELFF
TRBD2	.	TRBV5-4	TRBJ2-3	TGTGCCAGCAGCCAAGCGGGAGGGCGGGCAGATACGCAGTATTTT	CASSQAGGRADTQYF
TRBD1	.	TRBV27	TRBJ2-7	TGTGCCAGCAGCTCTCTGGACAGGTTCTCCTACGAGCAGTACTTC	CASSSLDRFSYEQYF
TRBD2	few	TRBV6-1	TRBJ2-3	TGTGCCAGCAGTGACGCGGGGGGCACAGATACGCAGTATTTT	CASSDAGGTDTQYF
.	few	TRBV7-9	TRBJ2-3	TGTGCCAGCAGCTCCGGGATTGTAGCGACAGATACGCAGTATTTT	CASSSGIVATDTQYF
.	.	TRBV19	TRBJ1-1	TGTGCCAGTAGCCCCGATAGTCGCACTGAAGCTTTCTTT	CASSPDSRTEAFF
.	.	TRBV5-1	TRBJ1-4	TGCGCCAGCAGTGGAGGGCCACGTGAAAAACTGTTTTTT	CASSGGPREKLFF
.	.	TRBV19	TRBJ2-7	TGTGCCAGTAGTCCCCACGACTACCCCTACGAGCAGTACTTC	CASSPHDYPYEQYF
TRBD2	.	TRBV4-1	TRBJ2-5	TGCGCCAGCAGCCAACGGACTAGCGGGAGGTTGGAGACCCAGTACTTC	CASSQRTSGRLETQYF
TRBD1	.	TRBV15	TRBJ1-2	TGTGCCACCAGCAGAGATCGGTGGGACAGGGTGCTTGGCTACACCTTC	CATSRDRWDRVLGYTF
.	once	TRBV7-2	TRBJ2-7	TGTGCCAGCAGCTTATACGGGACTTACGAGCAGTACTTC	CASSLYGTYEQYF
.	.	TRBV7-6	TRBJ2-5	TGTGCCAGCAGGTCCGGGGGACTGGCCCAAGAGACCCAGTACTTC	CASRSGGLAQETQYF
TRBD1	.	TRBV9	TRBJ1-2	TGTGCCAGCAGCGTAGTGGGGACAGGGGGAGGCTACACCTTC	CASSVVGTGGGYTF
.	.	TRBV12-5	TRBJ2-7	TGTGCTAGTGGTTTGGTCGATACGGCGGGGTGGTCCTACGAGCAGTACTTC	CASGLVDTAGWSYEQYF
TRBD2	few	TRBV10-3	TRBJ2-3	TGTGCCATCGGCAAAACTAGCGTGGGCACAGATACGCAGTATTTT	CAIGKTSVGTDTQYF
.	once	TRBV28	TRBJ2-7	TGTGCCAGCTGCCCCCCGGCGGCTACACCCCTGGAGCAGTACTTC	CASCPPAATPLEQYF
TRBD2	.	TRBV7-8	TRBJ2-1	TGTGCCAGCAGCTTAGGGCCGGGACTAGCGGCCTACAATGAGCAGTTCTTC	CASSLGPGLAAYNEQFF
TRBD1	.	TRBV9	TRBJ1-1	TGTGCCAGCGGGACAGGGGTAGGAACTGAAGCTTTCTTT	CASGTGVGTEAFF
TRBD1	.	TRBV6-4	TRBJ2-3	TGTGCCAGCAGTGAGGGGACAGGGGGCGCAGATACGCAGTATTTT	CASSEGTGGADTQYF